This is a list of T cell receptor beta chains from one sample in a study of blood T cell repertoires in COVID-19. Here immunoSEQ multiplex PCR was the method, and the copy in TCRdb shows in-frame clones only, minus some. The sample lists around 210,000 clones; more than 65% were seen once. What was sequenced was peripheral blood. These receptors were collected from a human donor in a cohort sampled during active COVID-19. CDR3s include the opening cysteine and the closing phenylalanine or tryptophan. The D gene is left open where the match is weak. For some rows the clone size is stated as once, few or many, or as a class when expanded; others skip it.

.,.,TRBV6-1,TRBJ2-1,TGTGCCAGCAGTGGTCGCCTTCTAGTTGGGGCTGGCTACAATGAGCAGTTCTTC,CASSGRLLVGAGYNEQFF
.,TRBD2,TRBV28,TRBJ2-1,TGTGCCAGCAGTGAGACTAGCTGGAGATCTAATGAGCAGTTCTTC,CASSETSWRSNEQFF
.,TRBD1,TRBV5-1,TRBJ2-5,TGCGCCAGCAGCCTAGGGACAGGGGGTGAGACCCAGTACTTC,CASSLGTGGETQYF
.,.,TRBV4-1,TRBJ2-6,TGCGCCAGCAGCCAAGAGTATGGGAGCTCTGGGGCCAACGTCCTGACTTTC,CASSQEYGSSGANVLTF
.,TRBD1,TRBV4-1,TRBJ1-2,TGCGCCAGCAGCCAGGCAGACAGGGCAAACTATGGCTACACCTTC,CASSQADRANYGYTF
.,.,TRBV18,TRBJ2-2,TGTGCCAGCTCACCAGGGCAGGGGACCGGGGAGCTGTTTTTT,CASSPGQGTGELFF
once,TRBD2,TRBV4-1,TRBJ2-3,TGCGCCAGCACCTCCCTAGGACTAGCGGGAGGGGGTAGTCCAGATACGCAGTATTTT,CASTSLGLAGGGSPDTQYF
.,.,TRBV6-1,TRBJ2-3,TGTGCCAGCAGTGACAGGGGGAGCGGGAGAAGGGCAGATACGCAGTATTTT,CASSDRGSGRRADTQYF
.,.,TRBV10-2,TRBJ2-5,TGCGCCAGTACCGGAAGCGGCCAAGAGACCCAGTACTTC,CASTGSGQETQYF
.,.,TRBV5-4,TRBJ2-7,TGTGCCAGCAGCTTGGAAGGGAGCTACGAGCAGTACTTC,CASSLEGSYEQYF
.,TRBD2,TRBV11-2,TRBJ2-1,TGTGCCAGCAGGCGACTCGAGCGGGAGGGCAAGAATGAGCAGTTCTTC,CASRRLEREGKNEQFF
.,.,TRBV12-3/TRBV12-4,TRBJ2-2,TGTGCCAGCAGTTTTAATGTTCCCGGGGAGCTGTTTTTT,CASSFNVPGELFF
.,.,TRBV14,TRBJ1-2,TGTGCCAGCAGCCAAGAATACAGTATTGGCTACACCTTC,CASSQEYSIGYTF
few,.,TRBV6-4,TRBJ2-2,TGTGCCAGCAGTGACAGGGGCACCGGGGAGCTGTTTTTT,CASSDRGTGELFF
few,TRBD2,TRBV18,TRBJ2-1,TGTGCCAGCTCACCGGGACTAGCGGGAGGGCCATGGTTCTTC,CASSPGLAGGPWFF
.,.,TRBV7-8,TRBJ1-5,TGTGCCAGCAGCTTAGTTGGGGGCAGATATGATTATCAGCCCCAGCATTTT,CASSLVGGRYDYQPQHF
.,TRBD1,TRBV28,TRBJ2-7,TGTGCCAGCAGGCCATCCGGGACAGGGCTAGTTCTCTACGAGCAGTACTTC,CASRPSGTGLVLYEQYF
.,.,TRBV27,TRBJ1-2,TGTGCCAGCAGTTCCACGGGTCCACTAAGACGCCGGGGTAACTATGGCTACACCTTC,CASSSTGPLRRRGNYGYTF
.,TRBD1,TRBV7-9,TRBJ1-1,TGTGCCAGCAGCTCGACTGACAGGGCCGGCGCTGAAGCTTTCTTT,CASSSTDRAGAEAFF
.,TRBD1,TRBV18,TRBJ1-1,TGTGCCAGCTCACCCTATGACAGGGTGGGCACTGAAGCTTTCTTT,CASSPYDRVGTEAFF
.,TRBD1,TRBV2,TRBJ2-6,TGTGCCAGCCGGGACAGGTCTTCTCCTGGGGCCAACGTCCTGACTTTC,CASRDRSSPGANVLTF
.,.,TRBV4-2,TRBJ2-7,TGTGCCAGCAGCCAAGATTTGGCTAGCGCAAACTACGAGCAGTACTTC,CASSQDLASANYEQYF
.,TRBD2,TRBV4-2,TRBJ2-2,TGTGCCAGCAGCGGGGCTAGCGGTGGGACCGGGGAGCTGTTTTTT,CASSGASGGTGELFF
once,TRBD2,TRBV7-6,TRBJ2-7,TGTGCCAGCAGCCGTGGACTAGCGGAGAACTCCTACGAGCAGTACTTC,CASSRGLAENSYEQYF
.,TRBD2,TRBV5-1,TRBJ2-7,TGCGCCAGCAGCCGAGTCCGGGAGGGACGCCCCCAAGCCTACGAGCAGTACTTC,CASSRVREGRPQAYEQYF
.,TRBD2,TRBV7-9,TRBJ2-6,TGTGCCAGCAGCCTTTGGACTAGCGGGGGAATCTCTGGGGCCAACGTCCTGACTTTC,CASSLWTSGGISGANVLTF
.,TRBD2,TRBV3-1/TRBV3-2,TRBJ2-1,TGTGCCAGCAGCCAAGAACAGACTAGCGGGAGAGGGAATGAGCAGTTCTTC,CASSQEQTSGRGNEQFF
.,TRBD2,TRBV28,TRBJ2-5,TGTGCCAGCAATCGACTAGCGGGAGTTGAGACCCAGTACTTC,CASNRLAGVETQYF
.,.,TRBV18,TRBJ2-3,TGTGCCAGCTCACCCAGGGGCACAGATACGCAGTATTTT,CASSPRGTDTQYF
.,.,TRBV19,TRBJ1-6,TGTGCCAGTAGTATAGGCGATTCACCCCTCCACTTT,CASSIGDSPLHF
.,TRBD2,TRBV13,TRBJ2-7,TGTGCCAGCAGCTTATTAACTAGCGGCCAAGGGGGATCCTACGAGCAGTACTTC,CASSLLTSGQGGSYEQYF
.,TRBD2,TRBV6-4,TRBJ2-3,TGTGCCAGCAGTGACCGGACTAGCGGGAGCATCACAGATACGCAGTATTTT,CASSDRTSGSITDTQYF
.,.,TRBV28,TRBJ2-7,TGTGCCAGCAGGCCTTTCAGCGTGGTCGTCCACGAGCAGTACTTC,CASRPFSVVVHEQYF
.,.,TRBV7-2,TRBJ1-1,TGTGCCAGCAGCTTAGTGGCAGTGAACACTGAAGCTTTCTTT,CASSLVAVNTEAFF
.,.,TRBV5-1,TRBJ2-5,TGCGCCAGCAGCTTGGGGGCTATCCAAGAGACCCAGTACTTC,CASSLGAIQETQYF
.,TRBD1,TRBV7-8,TRBJ2-7,TGTGCCAGCAGCATGTGGGACAGGGACTACGAGCAGTACTTC,CASSMWDRDYEQYF
.,.,TRBV25-1,TRBJ1-4,TGTGCCAGCAGTGCCCGGGAAAAACTGTTTTTT,CASSAREKLFF
.,TRBD1,TRBV6-6,TRBJ1-1,TGTGCCAGCAGTTACTCGAATGGCAGGGGGTTTTTCTTT,CASSYSNGRGFFF
.,.,TRBV5-6,TRBJ2-1,TGTGCCAGCACCAGACGGAGAAGCTCCTACAATGAGCAGTTCTTC,CASTRRRSSYNEQFF
.,.,TRBV28,TRBJ2-2,TGTGCCAGCAGTTCTGGGCAGGGCGGTACGAACACCGGGGAGCTGTTTTTT,CASSSGQGGTNTGELFF
few,TRBD2,TRBV6-4,TRBJ2-1,TGTGCCAGTTCTAGCGGGAGCAACAATGAGCAGTTCTTC,CASSSGSNNEQFF
.,TRBD1,TRBV19,TRBJ2-3,TGTGCCACCAGGGGGTCGACCACAGATACGCAGTATTTT,CATRGSTTDTQYF
.,.,TRBV7-8,TRBJ2-7,TGTGCCAGCAGCTTGGTGTCGGTCTCCGAGCAGTACTTC,CASSLVSVSEQYF
few,.,TRBV15,TRBJ1-3,TGTGCCACCAGCAGAGCGGGAAAGATCTCTGGAAACACCATATATTTT,CATSRAGKISGNTIYF
.,TRBD2,TRBV3-1/TRBV3-2,TRBJ2-3,TGTGCCAGCAGCCGGGGTCTGGGCGGGAGACGAACACGCACAGATACGCAGTATTTT,CASSRGLGGRRTRTDTQYF
.,TRBD2,TRBV7-9,TRBJ2-1,TGTGCCAGCAGCTCGACCGGGGGGAATGAGCAGTTCTTC,CASSSTGGNEQFF
.,.,TRBV7-2,TRBJ2-3,TGTGCCAGCAGCTTAGTGGGCGTATGGGTCACAGATACGCAGTATTTT,CASSLVGVWVTDTQYF
.,TRBD2,TRBV9,TRBJ2-5,TGTGCCAGCAGCGTAGGGGAAGGGGAGGGACCTAGGGAGACCCAGTACTTC,CASSVGEGEGPRETQYF
.,TRBD1,TRBV28,TRBJ2-5,TGTGCCAGCAGTCAAGGGGGCGCCGGATGGAACCAGTACTTC,CASSQGGAGWNQYF
.,TRBD2,TRBV25-1,TRBJ2-3,TGTGCCAGCAGTGGCCAAACGGGAGGGGCTAGGACAGATACGCAGTATTTT,CASSGQTGGARTDTQYF